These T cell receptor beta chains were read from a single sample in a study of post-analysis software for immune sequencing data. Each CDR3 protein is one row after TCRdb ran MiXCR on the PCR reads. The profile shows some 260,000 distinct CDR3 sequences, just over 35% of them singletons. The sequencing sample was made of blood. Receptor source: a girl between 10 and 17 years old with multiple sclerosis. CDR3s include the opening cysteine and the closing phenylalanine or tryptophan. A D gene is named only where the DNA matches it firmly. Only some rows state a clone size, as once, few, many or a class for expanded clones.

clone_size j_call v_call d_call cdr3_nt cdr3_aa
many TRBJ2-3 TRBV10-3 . TGTGCCATCAGTGCCGAGACAGGCTCTAGCACAGATACGCAGTATTTT CAISAETGSSTDTQYF
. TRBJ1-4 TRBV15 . TGTGCCACCAGCGGAGGGCTAGCTGGTGAAAAACTGTTTTTT CATSGGLAGEKLFF
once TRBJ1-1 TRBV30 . TGTGCCTGGAGTGTAGGTTTGGCGGGTGAAGCTTTCTTT CAWSVGLAGEAFF
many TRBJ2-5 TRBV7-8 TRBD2 TGTGCCAGCAGCCAGGGGACTAGCGGGAGTGGGGAGACCCAGTACTTC CASSQGTSGSGETQYF
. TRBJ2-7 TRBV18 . TGTGCCAGCTCACCTAGACACGACGAGCAGTACTTC CASSPRHDEQYF
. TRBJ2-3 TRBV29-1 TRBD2 TGCAGCGTTGATCGCGGGAGTCGGTCAGATACGCAGTATTTT CSVDRGSRSDTQYF
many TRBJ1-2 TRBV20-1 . TGCAGTGCTGGGCCATATGAGGGCGGCTATGGCTACACCTTC CSAGPYEGGYGYTF
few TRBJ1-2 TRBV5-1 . TGCGCCAGCAGCTTGGAACTTAGCGGATCGGGTGGCTACACCTTC CASSLELSGSGGYTF
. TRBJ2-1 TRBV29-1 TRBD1 TGCAGCGGAAAGGGACAGGGGTGGAATGAGCAGTTCTTC CSGKGQGWNEQFF
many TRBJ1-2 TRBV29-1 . TGCAGCGTTGGGACGGCGAGGGGCTACACCTTC CSVGTARGYTF
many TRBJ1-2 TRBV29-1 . TGCAGCGTTTTAAAGTCTGACATCTATGGCTACACCTTC CSVLKSDIYGYTF
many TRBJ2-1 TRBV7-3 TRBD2 TGTGCCAGCAGCCCAACCCCGGGACTAGTAGGCGAGCAGTTCTTC CASSPTPGLVGEQFF
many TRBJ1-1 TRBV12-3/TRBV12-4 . TGTGCCAGCAGTTTGCGGGTCGAAGCTTTCTTT CASSLRVEAFF
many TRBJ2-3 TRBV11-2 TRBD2 TGTGCCAGCAGCTCCCCGACTAGCGGGAGGACAGATACGCAGTATTTT CASSSPTSGRTDTQYF
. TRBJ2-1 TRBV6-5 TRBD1 TGTGCCAGCAGTTACTCGACGACAGGGTTTGAGAGTAAGCAGTTCTTC CASSYSTTGFESKQFF
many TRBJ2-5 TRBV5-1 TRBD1 TGCGCCAGCAGCTACGGACAGGGTTTGCAAGAGACCCAGTACTTC CASSYGQGLQETQYF
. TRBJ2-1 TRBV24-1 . TGTGCCACCAGTGATTTGCTCCTAGGGTACAATGAGCAGTTCTTC CATSDLLLGYNEQFF
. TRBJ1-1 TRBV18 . TGTGCCAGCTCACCACAGCCAACAGACACTGAAGCTTTCTTT CASSPQPTDTEAFF
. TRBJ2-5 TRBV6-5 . TGTGCCAGCAGTTACGATTTCGGGTACCAAGAGACCCAGTACTTC CASSYDFGYQETQYF
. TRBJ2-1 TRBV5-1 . TGCGCCAGCAGCTTGACAGGCAGTGTCCACGAGCAGGACTTC CASSLTGSVHEQDF
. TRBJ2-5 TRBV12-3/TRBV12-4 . TGTGCCAGCAGTTATGACGAGACCCAGTACTTC CASSYDETQYF
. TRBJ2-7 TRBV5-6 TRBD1 TGTGCCAGCAGCTCCCCGGGACAGGGCTTGTACGAGCAGTACTTC CASSSPGQGLYEQYF
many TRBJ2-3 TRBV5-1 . TGCGCCAGCAGCTTGGGGCAGCTTGGCACAGATACGCAGTATTTT CASSLGQLGTDTQYF
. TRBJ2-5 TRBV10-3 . TGTGCCATCAGTGATCAGGGGGGTTGGAAGACCCAGTACTTC CAISDQGGWKTQYF
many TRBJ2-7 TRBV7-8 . TGTGCCAGCAGCCTGGATCAGGGCAGCCTCTACGAGCAGTACTTC CASSLDQGSLYEQYF
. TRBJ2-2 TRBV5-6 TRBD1 TGTGCCAGCAGCTACCCCGGGACAGGGGCCACCGGGGAGCTGTTTTTT CASSYPGTGATGELFF
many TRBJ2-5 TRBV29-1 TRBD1 TGCAGCGTCCAAGCCGGGACAGGGAAAGAGACCCAGTACTTC CSVQAGTGKETQYF
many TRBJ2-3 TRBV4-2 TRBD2 TGTGCCAGCAGCCAAGAAGCGTCGACTAGCGGGGGGAACACAGATACGCAGTATTTT CASSQEASTSGGNTDTQYF
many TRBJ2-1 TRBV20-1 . TGCAGTGCCTCACGGGGGGCCGAACTATACAATGAGCAGTTCTTC CSASRGAELYNEQFF
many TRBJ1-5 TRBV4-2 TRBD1 TGTGCCAGCAGCCAGCTGGGACAGGAGCCCAATCAGCCCCAGCATTTT CASSQLGQEPNQPQHF
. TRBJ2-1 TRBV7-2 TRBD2 TGTGCCAGCAGCCCAAGAGGCCGGGAGGGCTCCCTGAGGCCCACAAATGAGCAGTTCTTC CASSPRGREGSLRPTNEQFF
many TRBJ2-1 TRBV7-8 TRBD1 TGTGCCAGCAGCTTAGAGGGACAGAACAATGAGCAGTTCTTC CASSLEGQNNEQFF
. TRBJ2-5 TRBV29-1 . TGCAGCGTTGAGGATCCCGAGATTGAAGGGACCCAGTACTTC CSVEDPEIEGTQYF
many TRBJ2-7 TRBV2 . TGTGCCAGCAGTGACCTCGCGGAAGATTACGAGCAGTACTTC CASSDLAEDYEQYF
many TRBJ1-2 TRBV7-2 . TGTGCCAGCAGCTTAGCCGGGGTATCTAACTATGGCTACACCTTC CASSLAGVSNYGYTF
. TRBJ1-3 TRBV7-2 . TGTGCCAGCAGCTTATCGAGACTCCCTGGAAACACCATATATTTT CASSLSRLPGNTIYF
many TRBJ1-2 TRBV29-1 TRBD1 TGCAGCGTTGAGGGGGGAACAGGGGGCTATGGCTACACCTTC CSVEGGTGGYGYTF
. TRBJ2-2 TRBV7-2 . TGTGCCAGCAGCTTAGTTCTAGCAGGAGGGCGCGGGGAGCTGTTTTTT CASSLVLAGGRGELFF
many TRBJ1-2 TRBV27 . TGTGCCAGCAGGATGACTAACTATGGCTACACCTTC CASRMTNYGYTF
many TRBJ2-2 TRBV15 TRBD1 TGTGCCACCAGACCCGGGACAGGGGACACCGGGGAGCTGTTTTTT CATRPGTGDTGELFF
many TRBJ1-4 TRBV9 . TGTGCCAGCAGCGGAGGGGCCGCTTTTAATGAAAAACTGTTTTTT CASSGGAAFNEKLFF
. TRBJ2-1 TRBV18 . TGTGCCAGCTCACCGGGGTACGGTCGGGACACAGCGGAGGTCCCGAGCAATGAGCAGTTCTTC CASSPGYGRDTAEVPSNEQFF
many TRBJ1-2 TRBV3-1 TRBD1 TGTGCCAGCAGCCAAGACCCAGCCGGGGCAGGGGGAGACTATGGCTACACCTTC CASSQDPAGAGGDYGYTF
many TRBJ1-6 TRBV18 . TGTGCCAGCTCATCAACAGTATCCTATAATTCACCCCTCCACTTT CASSSTVSYNSPLHF
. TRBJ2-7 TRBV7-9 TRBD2 TGTGCCAGCAGTCCCGACACTAGCGGGAACTACAATGAGCAGTACTTC CASSPDTSGNYNEQYF
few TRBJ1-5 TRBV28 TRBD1 TGTGCCAGCGCTTGGGGGACAGGGCAAAGTCAGCCCCAGCATTTT CASAWGTGQSQPQHF
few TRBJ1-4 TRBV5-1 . TGCGCCAGCAGCTTGGGACAGGCGAGGGGTTCAAATGAAAAACTGTTTTTT CASSLGQARGSNEKLFF
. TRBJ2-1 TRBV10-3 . TGTGCCATCAGTGATTCCCGGACAGGGAGGCGGGGGGTCGTGAATGAGCAGTTCTTC CAISDSRTGRRGVVNEQFF
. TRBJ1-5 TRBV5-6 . TGTGCCAGCAGCTCGACAGAGTATAGCAATCAGCCCCAGCATTTT CASSSTEYSNQPQHF
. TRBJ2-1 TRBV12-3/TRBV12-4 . TGTGCCAGCAGTACAACCCGAAAGTTCTTC CASSTTRKFF
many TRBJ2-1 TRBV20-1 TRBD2 TGCAGTGCTAGAGTTAGCGGGGGGGCCTCCTACAATGAGCAGTTCTTC CSARVSGGASYNEQFF
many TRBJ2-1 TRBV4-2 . TGTGCCAGCAGCCAAGATTCCCGTCTCGGGGAGCAGTTCTTC CASSQDSRLGEQFF
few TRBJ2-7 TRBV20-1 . TGCAGTGCCCCCGACTACCAGATAGCCTACGAGCAGTACTTC CSAPDYQIAYEQYF
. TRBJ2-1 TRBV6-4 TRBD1 TGTGCCAGCAGTGATGGGACAGACTACAATGAGCAGTTCTTC CASSDGTDYNEQFF
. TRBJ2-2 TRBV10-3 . TGTGCCATCAGTGAACAGTGGAACACCGGGGAGCTGTTTTTT CAISEQWNTGELFF
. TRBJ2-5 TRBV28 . TGTGCCAGCAGTTCCCGTCTGAACAGCCAAGAGACCCAGTACTTC CASSSRLNSQETQYF
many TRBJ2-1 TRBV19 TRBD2 TGTGCCAGTAGTTCAGGACTAGCCAGGAGCTCCTACAATGAGCAGTTCTTC CASSSGLARSSYNEQFF
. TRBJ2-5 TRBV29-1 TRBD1 TGCAGCGTTTCCTTCGGGACAGGGGGAGAGACCCAGTACTTC CSVSFGTGGETQYF